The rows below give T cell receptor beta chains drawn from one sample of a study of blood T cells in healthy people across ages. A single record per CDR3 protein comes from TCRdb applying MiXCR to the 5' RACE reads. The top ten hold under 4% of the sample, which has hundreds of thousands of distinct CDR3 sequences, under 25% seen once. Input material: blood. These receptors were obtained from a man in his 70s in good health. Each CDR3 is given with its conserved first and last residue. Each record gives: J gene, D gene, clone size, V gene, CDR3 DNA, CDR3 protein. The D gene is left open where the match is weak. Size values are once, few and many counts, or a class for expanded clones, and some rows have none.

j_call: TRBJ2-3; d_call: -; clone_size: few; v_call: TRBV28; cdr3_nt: TGTGCCAGCAGTTTATCCCTCCCCGGTACGCAGTATTTT; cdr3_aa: CASSLSLPGTQYF
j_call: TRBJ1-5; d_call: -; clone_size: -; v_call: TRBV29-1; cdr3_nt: TGCAGCGTCCGAAGTACGGAGACGGGGCCCCAGCATTTT; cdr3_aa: CSVRSTETGPQHF
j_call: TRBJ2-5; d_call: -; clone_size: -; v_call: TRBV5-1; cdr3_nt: TGCGCCAGCATGAGGGCCTCGGGGGAGACCCAGTACTTC; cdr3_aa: CASMRASGETQYF
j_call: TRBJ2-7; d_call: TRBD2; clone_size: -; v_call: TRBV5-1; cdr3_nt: TGCGCCAGCAGCACCCGACTAGCGGGAGGGAACGAGCAGTACTTC; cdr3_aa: CASSTRLAGGNEQYF
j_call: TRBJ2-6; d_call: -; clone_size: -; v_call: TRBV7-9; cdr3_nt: TGTGCCAGCAGCTTAGGCGCCACCCAAAGGAGATCTGGGGCCAACGTCCTGACTTTC; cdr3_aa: CASSLGATQRRSGANVLTF
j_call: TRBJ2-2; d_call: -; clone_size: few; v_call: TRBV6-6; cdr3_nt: TGTGCCAGCAGAATCGGGACATCCACCGCCGGGGAGCTGTTTTTT; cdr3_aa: CASRIGTSTAGELFF
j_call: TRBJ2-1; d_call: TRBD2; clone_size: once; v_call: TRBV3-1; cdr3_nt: TGTGCCAGCAGCCAAAGGGGATCCGGGACTAGCGGGAGATATGAGCAGTTCTTC; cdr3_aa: CASSQRGSGTSGRYEQFF
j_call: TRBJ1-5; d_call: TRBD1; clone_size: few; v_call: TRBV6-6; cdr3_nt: TGTGCCAGCAAGCCAGGGGGCGTTCAGCCCCAGCATTTT; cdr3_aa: CASKPGGVQPQHF
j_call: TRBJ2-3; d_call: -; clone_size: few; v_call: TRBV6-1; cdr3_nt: TGTGCCAGCAGTGGGACGTCTAGCACAGATACGCAGTATTTT; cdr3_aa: CASSGTSSTDTQYF
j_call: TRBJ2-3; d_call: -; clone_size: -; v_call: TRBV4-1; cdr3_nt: TGCGCCAGCAGCCAAGAGGGAAGGGTAGGATTCACGCAGTATTTT; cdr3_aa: CASSQEGRVGFTQYF
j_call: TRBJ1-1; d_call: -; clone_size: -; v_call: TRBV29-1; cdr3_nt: TGCAGCGTGAAATATTCGAACACTGAAGCTTTCTTT; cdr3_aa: CSVKYSNTEAFF
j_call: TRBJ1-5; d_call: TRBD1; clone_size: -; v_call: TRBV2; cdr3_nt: TGTGCCAGCAGTAGACAGGGTGGGAATCAGCCCCAGCATTTT; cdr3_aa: CASSRQGGNQPQHF